Below, one T cell receptor beta chain is given with its context. Patients got ipilimumab 1 mg/kg beginning 14 to 28 days post-transplant. Patients got 3 mg/kg IV nivolumab weeks 1, 4, 7, 10, then biweekly through week 26. The repertoire was sequenced with immunoSEQ multiplex PCR; TCRdb's copy has only in-frame clones and lacks some. The table records 15,000 to 20,000 clones, around 81% of them present only once. The sample originates from a study of ipilimumab plus nivolumab after autologous stem cell transplantation. Germline V CDR1 and CDR2: SGHNT, YYREEE (reference sequence). This CDR3 is 15 amino acids long. The V and J ends lost 0 bases and 7 bases respectively, with 16 bases between them.

The receptor comes from a male donor with diffuse large B-cell lymphoma. Material: PBMCs, obtained in a trial of ipilimumab plus nivolumab as post-transplant consolidation. The chain recombines TRBV5-4 with TRBJ1-2; a possible D gene is TRBD1 (6 bases). DNA of the CDR3: TGTGCCAGCAGCTTGGTTGGGGGCAGGGTGTCTGGCTACACCTTC. Translated, it gives CASSLVGGRVSGYTF.